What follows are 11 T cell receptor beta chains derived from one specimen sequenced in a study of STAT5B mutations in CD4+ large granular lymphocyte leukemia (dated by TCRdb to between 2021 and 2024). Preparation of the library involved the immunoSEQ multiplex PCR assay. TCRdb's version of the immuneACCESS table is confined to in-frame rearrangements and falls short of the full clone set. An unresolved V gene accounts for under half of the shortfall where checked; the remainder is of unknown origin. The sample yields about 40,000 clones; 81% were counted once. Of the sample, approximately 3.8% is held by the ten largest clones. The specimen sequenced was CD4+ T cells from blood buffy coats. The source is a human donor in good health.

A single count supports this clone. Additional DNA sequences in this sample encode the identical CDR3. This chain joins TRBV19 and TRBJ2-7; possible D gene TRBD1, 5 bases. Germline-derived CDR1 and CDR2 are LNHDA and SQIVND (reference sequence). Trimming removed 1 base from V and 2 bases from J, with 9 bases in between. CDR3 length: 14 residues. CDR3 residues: CASSIVAGTYEQYF. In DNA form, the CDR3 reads TGTGCCAGTAGTATAGTTGCAGGGACCTACGAGCAGTACTTC.

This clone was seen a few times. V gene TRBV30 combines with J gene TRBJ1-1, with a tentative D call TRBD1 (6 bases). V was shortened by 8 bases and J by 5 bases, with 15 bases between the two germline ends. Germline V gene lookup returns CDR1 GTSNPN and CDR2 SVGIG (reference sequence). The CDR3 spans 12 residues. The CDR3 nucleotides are TGTGCCCACGTGGGGGCAGGGACTGAAGCTTTCTTT. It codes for CAHVGAGTEAFF.

The CDR3 DNA reads TGTGCCAGCAGCTTAGGTCGGGGGCGAGAGTTGGGGGAAAAACTGTTTTTT. Protein sequence: CASSLGRGRELGEKLFF. The rearrangement uses TRBV13 and TRBJ1-4, with a possible D match to TRBD1 (6 bases). Germline V gene lookup returns CDR1 PRHDT and CDR2 FYEKMQ (reference sequence). The CDR3 has 17 residues. Deletions cut 0 bases from V and 8 bases from J, with 19 bases between.

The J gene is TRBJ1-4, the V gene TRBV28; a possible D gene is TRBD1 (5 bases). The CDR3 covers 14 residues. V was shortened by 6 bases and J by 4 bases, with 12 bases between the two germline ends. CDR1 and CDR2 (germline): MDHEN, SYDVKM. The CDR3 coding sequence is TGTGCCAGCAGCCCGGGGGGGGTTAATGAAAAACTGTTTTTT. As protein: CASSPGGVNEKLFF.

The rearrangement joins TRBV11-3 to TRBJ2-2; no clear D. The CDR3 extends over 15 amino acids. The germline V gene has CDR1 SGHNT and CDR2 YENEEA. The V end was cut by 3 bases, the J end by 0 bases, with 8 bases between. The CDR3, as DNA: TGTGCCAGCAGCTTGAGAGGTTCGAACACCGGGGAGCTGTTTTTT. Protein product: CASSLRGSNTGELFF.

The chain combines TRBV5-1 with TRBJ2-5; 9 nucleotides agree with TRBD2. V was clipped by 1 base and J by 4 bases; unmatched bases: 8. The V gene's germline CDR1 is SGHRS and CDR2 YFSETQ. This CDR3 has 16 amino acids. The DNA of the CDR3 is TGCGCCAGCAGCTTGCTAGGAGCGGGGGGCTCAGAGACCCAGTACTTC. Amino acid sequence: CASSLLGAGGSETQYF.

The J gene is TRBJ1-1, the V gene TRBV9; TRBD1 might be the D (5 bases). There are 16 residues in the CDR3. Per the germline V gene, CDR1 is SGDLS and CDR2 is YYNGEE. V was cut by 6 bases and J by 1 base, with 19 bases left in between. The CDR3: CASTPPTTTANTEAFF. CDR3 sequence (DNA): TGTGCCAGCACCCCCCCTACGACGACAGCGAACACTGAAGCTTTCTTT.

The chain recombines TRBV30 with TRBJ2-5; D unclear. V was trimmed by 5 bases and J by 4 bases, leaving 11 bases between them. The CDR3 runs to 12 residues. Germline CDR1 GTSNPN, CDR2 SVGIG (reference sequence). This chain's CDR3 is CAWSPSLETQYF. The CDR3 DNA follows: TGTGCCTGGTCCCCGTCGTTAGAGACCCAGTACTTC.

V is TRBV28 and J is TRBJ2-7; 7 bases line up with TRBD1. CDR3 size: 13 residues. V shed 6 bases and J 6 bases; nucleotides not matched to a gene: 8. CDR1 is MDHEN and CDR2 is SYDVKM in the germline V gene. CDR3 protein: CASRSGTDREQYF. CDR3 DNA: TGTGCCAGCAGGTCCGGGACAGACCGCGAGCAGTACTTC.

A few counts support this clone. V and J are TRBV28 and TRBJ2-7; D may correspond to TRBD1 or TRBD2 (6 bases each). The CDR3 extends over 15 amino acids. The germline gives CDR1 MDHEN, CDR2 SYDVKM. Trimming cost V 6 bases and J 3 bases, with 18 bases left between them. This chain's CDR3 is CASSLQWGASYEQYF. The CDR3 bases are TGTGCCAGCAGCCTCCAGTGGGGGGCTAGCTACGAGCAGTACTTC.

CDR3 residues: CASSPTLNEQFF. The CDR3 region has the DNA TGTGCCAGCAGCCCCACTCTTAATGAGCAGTTCTTC. The chain links TRBV2 to TRBJ2-1, with D unresolved. Germline values: CDR1 SNHLY, CDR2 FYNNEI. Between the trimmed V and J ends, which lost 6 bases and 7 bases, there was a span of 10 bases. The length of the CDR3 is 12 residues.